In its sample, the clone carrying this T cell receptor beta chain was seen many times. Its antigen remains unknown. As processed by the authors: Building a distant-metastasis classifier for papillary thyroid cancer drew on CDR3 differences across clinicopathological groups. TCRdb recomputed clones from the PCR reads via MiXCR. The V and J calls follow TCRdb's processing rather than the paper's. The sample records approximately 16,000 clones, under 25% being singletons. This entry comes from a study of metastatic and nonmetastatic thyroid tumors. Across the whole study: Repertoire comparisons spanned blood and tumor or nodule tissue from malignant and benign thyroid patients. Findings and limits, study-wide: Benign nodules were reported to have significantly lower TCR beta diversity than malignant thyroid tumors, in blood and tumor.

This CDR3 contains 13 residues. V lost 10 bases and J lost 1, with 13 bases in between. Germline V gene sequence: CDR1 ENHRY, CDR2 SYGVKD. The entire patient cohort was treatment-naive prior to thyroid surgery. The source of this sequence is a female donor with papillary thyroid cancer or a benign thyroid nodule (not recorded which). Some clones in this sample may be carry-over from other donors' samples. The chain joins TRBV10-3 to TRBJ1-1; no clear D gene. The sample comprised blood. The CDR3 loop is CATALGSNTEAFF. The CDR3 DNA is TGTGCCACGGCCTTAGGGTCGAACACTGAAGCTTTCTTT.